The 19 T cell receptor beta chains below were found in one sample sequenced in a study of blood T cell repertoires in COVID-19. Only in-frame clones appear in the TCRdb table, and some are missing; sequencing was by immunoSEQ multiplex PCR. The sample contains over 150,000 clones, around nine tenths of which appear only once. Sequences were obtained from peripheral blood. The receptors were sampled from a man aged 50 or older with acute or convalescent COVID-19.

V gene TRBV6-2 or TRBV6-3 combines with J gene TRBJ2-1, with a tentative D call TRBD1 (6 bases). Per germline, CDR1 MNHEY and CDR2 SVGEGT. The CDR3 loop spans 14 amino acids. The V and J ends lost 6 bases and 11 bases respectively, with 20 bases between them. CDR3 nucleotide sequence: TGTGCCAGCAGGTACGAGCGAGGGGGTGGGAAGCAGTTCTTC. Translation gives CASRYERGGGKQFF.

The rearrangement links TRBV4-1 to TRBJ2-5; possible D gene TRBD2, 6 bases. V shed 0 bases and J shed 5 bases, with 19 bases lying between them. CDR1 MGHRA and CDR2 YSYEKL come from the germline V gene. The CDR3 is made up of 17 amino acids. The CDR3 loop reads CASSQDRGVSSTETQYF. CDR3 bases: TGCGCCAGCAGCCAAGATCGCGGGGTTTCATCTACGGAGACCCAGTACTTC.

The DNA for the CDR3 is TGTGCCAGTAGTATCGAGGCTCAGCCCCAGCATTTT. Translation: CASSIEAQPQHF. V and J are TRBV19 and TRBJ1-5, with D unresolved. Trimming shortened V by 3 bases and J by 6 bases, and 6 bases separated the two germline ends. The CDR3 extends over 12 amino acids. Germline V gene lookup returns CDR1 LNHDA and CDR2 SQIVND (reference sequence). The whole variable domain, remainder taken from reference TRBV19 and TRBJ1-5, is DGGITQSPKYLFRKEGQNVTLSCEQNLNHDAMYWYRQDPGQGLRLIYYSQIVNDFQKGDIAEGYSVSREKKESFPLTVTSAQKNPTAFYLCASSIEAQPQHFGDGTRLSIL.

The V call is TRBV3-1 (or the pseudogene TRBV3-2), the J call TRBJ2-7; maybe TRBD2 (5 bases). The CDR3 totals 13 residues. Trimming pared 2 bases from V and 5 bases from J, leaving 10 bases between. CDR1 is LGHDT and CDR2 is YNNKEL in the germline V gene (reference sequence). In nucleotides, the CDR3 is TGTGCCAGCAGCCAATTCCGACTAAACGAGCAGTACTTC. Translation gives CASSQFRLNEQYF.

The CDR3 coding sequence is TGTGCCAGCAGCTTAAAGCCGCGGGGGGCCTACTACAATGAGCAGTTCTTC. Protein product: CASSLKPRGAYYNEQFF. This chain connects TRBV7-3 to TRBJ2-1; TRBD2 matches at 8 bases. Germline values: CDR1 SGHTA, CDR2 FQGTGA. The CDR3 sequence is 17 residues long. Trimming removed 1 base from V and 3 bases from J; junction bases left unmatched: 8.

In DNA, the CDR3 is TGTGCCAGCAGCGCTCGGACAGGTGCAACTAATGAAAAACTGTTTTTT. Translation: CASSARTGATNEKLFF. V gene TRBV2 combines with J gene TRBJ1-4; 7 bases map to TRBD1. Trimming removed 6 bases from V and 0 bases from J; junction bases left unmatched: 7. The CDR3 loop spans 16 amino acids. CDR1 and CDR2 (germline): SNHLY, FYNNEI. Full variable domain (missing parts from reference TRBV2 and TRBJ1-4): EPEVTQTPSHQVTQMGQEVILRCVPISNHLYFYWYRQILGQKVEFLVSFYNNEISEKSEIFDDQFSVERPDGSNFTLKIRSTKLEDSAMYFCASSARTGATNEKLFFGSGTQLSVL.

The J gene is TRBJ2-2, the V gene TRBV29-1, with TRBD1 matching over 7 bases. The CDR3 has 14 residues. V lost 6 bases to trimming and J lost 1 base; unmatched junction nucleotides: 5. CDR1 and CDR2 (germline): SQVTM, ANQGSEA. The CDR3 spells CSVRTGLNTGELFF. CDR3 nucleotide sequence: TGCAGCGTCCGGACAGGCCTGAACACCGGGGAGCTGTTTTTT.

V and J are TRBV10-3 and TRBJ2-1; 13 bases align to TRBD2. Germline V gene sequence: CDR1 ENHRY, CDR2 SYGVKD. CDR3 size: 16 residues. The ends lost 6 bases at V and 4 bases at J; junction bases unmatched: 6. The CDR3 sequence is CAIRLRTSGGYNEQFF. The CDR3 DNA reads as TGTGCCATCAGATTAAGGACTAGCGGGGGTTACAATGAGCAGTTCTTC.

V gene TRBV29-1 combines with J gene TRBJ2-7; TRBD1 matches 8 bases. The CDR3 is 13 residues long. CDR1 and CDR2 from the germline V gene are SQVTM and ANQGSEA. The V segment lost 6 bases and the J segment 6 bases; nucleotides outside the gene matches: 10. Written as DNA, the CDR3 is TGCAGCGTCGGACAGGGAACGGTAAGCGAGCAGTACTTC. Protein product: CSVGQGTVSEQYF.

V gene TRBV7-3 combines with J gene TRBJ2-3; TRBD1 agrees at 7 bases. This CDR3 contains 13 residues. V lost 6 bases to trimming and J lost 4 bases; unmatched junction nucleotides: 4. Germline V gene data show CDR1 as SGHTA and CDR2 as FQGTGA. The CDR3 loop is CASRKGTADTQYF. The CDR3 DNA is TGTGCCAGCAGAAAAGGGACAGCAGATACGCAGTATTTT. Together with reference TRBV7-3 and TRBJ2-3, the CDR3 gives the full variable domain: GAGVSQTPSNKVTEKGKYVELRCDPISGHTALYWYRQSLGQGPEFLIYFQGTGAADDSGLPNDRFFAVRPEGSVSTLKIQRTERGDSAVYLCASRKGTADTQYFGPGTRLTVL.

V is TRBV7-2 and J is TRBJ2-1, with 14 nucleotides matching TRBD2. Germline values: CDR1 SGHTA, CDR2 FQGNSA. Trimming at V came to 4 bases and at J to 3 bases, leaving 8 bases not matched to a gene. CDR3 length: 18 amino acids. The CDR3 reads CASSSGLAGGRIYNEQFF. CDR3 coding DNA: TGTGCCAGCAGCTCCGGACTAGCGGGGGGAAGAATCTACAATGAGCAGTTCTTC.

Of note for this clone: Other DNA sequences within the sample encode an identical CDR3. The V gene is TRBV19, the J gene TRBJ1-5; D is perhaps TRBD1 (5 bases). The CDR3 is 14 residues long. V lost 2 bases and J 3 bases, leaving 8 bases between the germline ends. Looked up from germline, CDR1 is LNHDA and CDR2 is SQIVND (reference sequence). The CDR3 nucleotides read TGTGCCAGTAGTATAACAGGAGCCAATCAGCCCCAGCATTTT. This gives the protein CASSITGANQPQHF.

The chain joins TRBV6-5 to TRBJ1-4, with D possibly being TRBD1 (6 bases). Germline assignment: CDR1 MNHEY and CDR2 SVGAGI. Trimming stripped 0 bases from V and 10 bases from J, with 12 bases between. The CDR3 is made up of 14 amino acids. CDR3 bases: TGTGCCAGCAGTTACTCGGTAGGGGGGGGAAAACTGTTTTTT. Translating it yields CASSYSVGGGKLFF.

J is TRBJ1-2 and V is TRBV6-5, with TRBD1 identical over 7 bases. With 6 bases clipped from V and 2 bases from J, the junction kept 6 bases outside the gene matches. From germline, CDR1 is MNHEY and CDR2 SVGAGI. The CDR3 contains 14 residues. This CDR3 reads CASSGQTGNYGYTF. CDR3 in DNA: TGTGCCAGCAGCGGCCAGACAGGGAACTATGGCTACACCTTC.

CDR3 nucleotide sequence: TGCGCCAGCAGCGGTGGAGCCTCGACAGGGGGTATCGAGCAGTACTTC. Its protein product is CASSGGASTGGIEQYF. The V and J genes are TRBV5-1 and TRBJ2-7; 9 bases map to TRBD1. Germline loops: CDR1 SGHRS, CDR2 YFSETQ. The V segment lost 4 bases and the J segment 6 bases; nucleotides outside the gene matches: 14. The CDR3 has 16 residues.

The chain has TRBV29-1 and TRBJ2-1; 8 bases match TRBD1. CDR3 length equals 14 residues. CDR1 is SQVTM, CDR2 ANQGSEA, per germline. With V trimmed by 4 bases and J by 5 bases, 7 bases remained unmatched. The DNA of the CDR3 is TGCAGCGTTGTCCAGGGGGCGAGTGACAATGAGCAGTTCTTC. This codes for CSVVQGASDNEQFF.

The chain couples TRBV7-9 to TRBJ2-5, with 13 bases aligning to TRBD2. The germline V gene has CDR1 SEHNR and CDR2 FQNEAQ (reference sequence). This CDR3 is built from 16 residues. With V trimmed by 1 base and J by 4 bases, 3 bases remained unmatched. The chain's CDR3 is CASSLEGLAGRETQYF. The DNA for the CDR3 is TGTGCCAGCAGCTTAGAGGGACTAGCGGGAAGAGAGACCCAGTACTTC. Supplemented by reference TRBV7-9 and TRBJ2-5, the full variable domain reads DTGVSQNPRHKITKRGQNVTFRCDPISEHNRLYWYRQTLGQGPEFLTYFQNEAQLEKSRLLSDRFSAERPKGSFSTLEIQRTEQGDSAMYLCASSLEGLAGRETQYFGPGTRLLVL.

This clone showed up just once. J is TRBJ1-1 and V is TRBV7-2; 8 nucleotides agree with TRBD1. Trimming removed 1 base from V and 5 bases from J; junction bases left unmatched: 6. Germline assignment: CDR1 SGHTA and CDR2 FQGNSA. The CDR3 length is 15 residues. The CDR3 spells CASSLVAQGATEAFF. CDR3 nucleotides: TGTGCCAGCAGCTTAGTTGCCCAGGGGGCAACTGAAGCTTTCTTT.

This clone was found a few times. The V and J genes are TRBV28 and TRBJ1-5; a possible D gene is TRBD1 (6 bases). Trimming stripped 8 bases from V and 2 bases from J, with 10 bases between. CDR3 length equals 13 residues. Germline loops: CDR1 MDHEN, CDR2 SYDVKM. The CDR3 sequence: CASQSGGNQPQHF. DNA for the CDR3: TGTGCCAGCCAGTCAGGGGGCAATCAGCCCCAGCATTTT. The complete variable domain, with remaining parts taken from reference TRBV28 and TRBJ1-5, reads DVKVTQSSRYLVKRTGEKVFLECVQDMDHENMFWYRQDPGLGLRLIYFSYDVKMKEKGDIPEGYSVSREKKERFSLILESASTNQTSMYLCASQSGGNQPQHFGDGTRLSIL.